Listed below are T cell receptor beta chains from one sample, sequenced in a study of shared T cell receptors in the human thymus. The data were produced by immunoSEQ multiplex PCR, yet TCRdb's version contains in-frame clones alone and is incomplete. The sample lists a few hundred thousand clones; around 95% were seen once. The sequenced sample was thymocytes. The receptors stem from a human donor. The CDR3 runs from the conserved cysteine through the conserved F or W. Clone size is stated in some rows and not others, as once, few, many or a class when expanded.

size: -; J: TRBJ1-1; V: TRBV30; CDR3: CAWSHRGRAAFF
size: -; J: TRBJ2-7; V: TRBV7-9; CDR3: CASSLREGLSYEQYF
size: -; J: TRBJ2-1; V: TRBV15; CDR3: CATSRGREMRNEQFF
size: -; J: TRBJ2-7; V: TRBV30; CDR3: CAWGPGTGSYEQYF
size: -; J: TRBJ1-2; V: TRBV5-1; CDR3: CASSSDLNYGYTF
size: -; J: TRBJ2-7; V: TRBV6-5; CDR3: CASSPTGTDDYEQYF
size: -; J: TRBJ2-3; V: TRBV27; CDR3: CASSLSSYRITDTQYF
size: -; J: TRBJ2-3; V: TRBV25-1; CDR3: CASSEILAPSMTDTQYF
size: once; J: TRBJ1-2; V: TRBV28; CDR3: CASSFWTASGYTF
size: -; J: TRBJ2-7; V: TRBV15; CDR3: CATSRREPLEQYF
size: -; J: TRBJ2-1; V: TRBV27; CDR3: CASSLSPYNEQFF
size: -; J: TRBJ1-2; V: TRBV28; CDR3: CASRTGYGYTF
size: -; J: TRBJ1-3; V: TRBV10-1; CDR3: CASSESPRDGNTIYF
size: -; J: TRBJ2-2; V: TRBV6-5; CDR3: CASRRLAGGTGELFF
size: -; J: TRBJ2-7; V: TRBV28; CDR3: CASSGGVDGSYEQYF
size: -; J: TRBJ2-1; V: TRBV7-2; CDR3: CASSLAWGTSGRNEQFF
size: -; J: TRBJ2-7; V: TRBV6-5; CDR3: CASSYSRANEQYF
size: once; J: TRBJ1-4; V: TRBV6-6; CDR3: CASSYETTNEKLFF
size: -; J: TRBJ2-1; V: TRBV16; CDR3: CASSCPPPGWHEQFF
size: -; J: TRBJ2-7; V: TRBV18; CDR3: CASSPGDRNYEQYF
size: -; J: TRBJ2-5; V: TRBV14; CDR3: CASSQVFAGTGRETQYF